Presented here are 22 T cell receptor beta chains from one specimen sequenced in a study of T cell changes during pregnancy in multiple sclerosis (dated by TCRdb to about 2019). Preparation of the library involved the immunoSEQ multiplex PCR assay. The clones in this table, taken by TCRdb from immuneACCESS, are in-frame only. Not every clone is retained; where verified, under half of the shortfall comes from an unresolved V gene, and the cause of the rest is unknown. The sample table records tens of thousands of clones; roughly 90% of these occur just once. The ten largest clones capture about 0.6% of the sample. The specimen comprised CD4+ T cells from peripheral blood mononuclear cells, sampled after pregnancy. The source of these receptors is a female donor with multiple sclerosis, enrolled in a pregnancy study.

In its sample, this clone was seen once. The chain couples TRBV7-2 to TRBJ1-1, with D hard to call. This CDR3 spans 18 amino acids. In germline, CDR1 is SGHTA, CDR2 FQGNSA. V was pared by 1 base and J by 0 bases, with 18 bases between. CDR3 DNA sequence: TGTGCCAGCAGCTTAGTGTCGCAGAACAGCCCAATGAACACTGAAGCTTTCTTT. It is translated as CASSLVSQNSPMNTEAFF.

The CDR3 region has the DNA TGTGCCAGCAGCGGACTAGCGGTAAACACCGGGGAGCTGTTTTTT. Translating gives CASSGLAVNTGELFF. The rearrangement joins TRBV2 to TRBJ2-2; TRBD2 aligns across 10 bases. The CDR3 extends over 15 amino acids. Germline V CDR1 and CDR2: SNHLY, FYNNEI. The J segment lost 2 bases and the V segment lost 6 bases, leaving 3 bases of the junction unmatched.

The rearrangement uses TRBV19 and TRBJ2-1; perhaps TRBD2 as D (5 bases). The V end was cut by 7 bases, the J end by 0 bases, with 7 bases between. Looked up from germline, CDR1 is LNHDA and CDR2 is SQIVND (reference sequence). CDR3 length: 13 residues. In DNA, the CDR3 is TGTGCCAGTAAGAGGGACTCCTACAATGAGCAGTTCTTC. Translated: CASKRDSYNEQFF.

The rearrangement links TRBV5-1 to TRBJ2-5, with 9 nucleotides matching TRBD1. The J call may be mistaken, given a closer DNA end match to TRBJ2-7. This CDR3 is 15 amino acids long. CDR1 and CDR2 from the germline V gene are SGHRS and YFSETQ. The CDR3: CASSSTGTGSNEQYF. CDR3 nucleotide sequence: TGCGCCAGCAGCTCAACCGGGACAGGGAGCAACGAGCAGTACTTC.

A single count supports this clone. The genes are TRBV21-1 and TRBJ2-7; TRBD2 is taken as the D call from the table, unchecked against the DNA. TRBV21-1 is a documented pseudogene. This CDR3 is 17 amino acids long. This CDR3 is CASSKEPTSGGAYEQYF. CDR3 coding DNA: TGTGCCAGCAGCAAAGAGCCTACTAGCGGGGGAGCCTACGAGCAGTACTTC.

This chain links TRBV19 with TRBJ1-1; 7 bases are a match to TRBD1. Germline assignment: CDR1 LNHDA and CDR2 SQIVND (reference sequence). The CDR3 contains 15 residues. With 4 bases clipped from V and 1 base from J, the junction kept 6 bases outside the gene matches. The CDR3 loop reads CASSRTGAGNTEAFF. CDR3 sequence (DNA): TGTGCCAGTAGTAGAACAGGGGCCGGGAACACTGAAGCTTTCTTT.

This chain connects TRBV7-2 to TRBJ1-1; possible D gene TRBD1, 5 bases. CDR3 length: 14 residues. Between the trimmed V and J ends, which lost 2 bases and 4 bases, there was a span of 11 bases. The germline gives CDR1 SGHTA, CDR2 FQGNSA. The CDR3 spells CASSLQGYSTEAFF. CDR3 sequence (DNA): TGTGCCAGCAGCTTACAGGGTTATTCCACTGAAGCTTTCTTT.

V usage is TRBV6-4 and J usage is TRBJ2-3; TRBD2 matches 8 bases. CDR3 length: 14 residues. Losses at the gene ends were 6 bases for V and 4 bases for J; bases not matched to a gene: 6. Germline CDR1 reads MRHNA; CDR2 reads SNTAGT. CDR3 bases: TGTGCCAGCAGCGAAAGCGGGAGACCAGATACGCAGTATTTT. It yields the protein CASSESGRPDTQYF.

V and J are TRBV7-9 and TRBJ2-2, with 13 bases identical to TRBD2. Looked up from germline, CDR1 is SEHNR and CDR2 is FQNEAQ (reference sequence). This CDR3 has 17 residues. The junction had 8 bases not matched to a gene; V was cut back by 4 bases and J by 6 bases. The CDR3 loop reads CASSSPGLAGMAGELFF. CDR3 in DNA: TGTGCCAGCAGCTCCCCGGGACTAGCGGGAATGGCCGGGGAGCTGTTTTTT.

This clone appeared a single time. CDR3 sequence reads: CASSALLAPPQFF. CDR3 DNA: TGTGCCAGCAGCGCCTTACTAGCGCCTCCCCAGTTCTTC. This chain links TRBV5-4 with TRBJ2-1, with TRBD2 identical over 7 bases. The V and J ends lost 4 bases and 13 bases, in that order; junction bases with no gene match: 11. The CDR3 sequence is 13 residues long. Germline V gene lookup returns CDR1 SGHNT and CDR2 YYREEE (reference sequence).

The gene calls are TRBV6-6 and TRBJ1-2, with 8 bases matching TRBD1. The V segment lost 7 bases and the J segment 8 bases; nucleotides outside the gene matches: 12. Germline V lookup: CDR1 MNHNY, CDR2 SVGAGI (reference sequence). The CDR3 is made up of 14 amino acids. The CDR3 region is CASTFLGQGPGYTF. CDR3 bases: TGTGCCAGCACTTTTCTAGGACAGGGTCCAGGCTACACCTTC.

This chain connects TRBV28 to TRBJ1-1, with TRBD1 matching over 8 bases. J lost 4 bases, V lost 5 bases, and 9 bases had no gene match. Germline lookup yields CDR1 MDHEN and CDR2 SYDVKM. CDR3 size: 15 residues. The chain's CDR3 is CASSPGQGGITEAFF. As DNA, the CDR3 is TGTGCCAGCAGTCCCGGACAGGGAGGGATCACTGAAGCTTTCTTT.

V and J are TRBV7-2 and TRBJ2-3; 7 bases fit TRBD1. V lost 4 bases to trimming and J lost 4 bases; unmatched junction nucleotides: 5. Looked up from germline, CDR1 is SGHTA and CDR2 is FQGNSA. The CDR3 contains 14 residues. The CDR3 reads CASSSGQWADTQYF. The CDR3 DNA is TGTGCCAGCAGCTCGGGACAGTGGGCAGATACGCAGTATTTT.

The chain couples TRBV18 to TRBJ1-4; possibly TRBD1 for D (5 bases). The CDR3 sequence is 15 residues long. V shed 2 bases and J shed 6 bases, with 13 bases lying between them. Germline assignment: CDR1 KGHSH and CDR2 LQKENI. CDR3 protein: CASSPLARVDEKLFF. The CDR3 DNA reads as TGTGCCAGCTCACCATTAGCCAGGGTGGATGAAAAACTGTTTTTT.

This sequence joins TRBV5-5 and TRBJ2-2; D perhaps matches TRBD2 (5 bases). The CDR3 contains 14 residues. Germline-derived CDR1 and CDR2 are SGHKS and YYEKEE (reference sequence). V was cut by 4 bases and J by 0 bases, with 7 bases left in between. The DNA of the CDR3 is TGTGCCAGCAGCGAACTAGCGAACACCGGGGAGCTGTTTTTT. It codes for CASSELANTGELFF.

CDR3 bases: TGTGCCATCAGTGAGAGTAAGGGGGACAAAGAGACCCAGTACTTC. It specifies CAISESKGDKETQYF. The chain combines TRBV10-3 with TRBJ2-5; a possible D gene is TRBD1 (6 bases). The CDR3 sequence is 15 residues long. V lost 2 bases to trimming and J lost 3 bases, with 13 bases between them. In germline, CDR1 is ENHRY, CDR2 SYGVKD.

This chain connects TRBV19 to TRBJ1-4; D is perhaps TRBD1 (6 bases). V lost 5 bases to trimming and J lost 2 bases, with 12 bases between them. The CDR3 sequence is 15 residues long. Per the germline V gene, CDR1 is LNHDA and CDR2 is SQIVND (reference sequence). The DNA of the CDR3 is TGTGCCAGTAGTTACACAGGGACGACTAATGAAAAACTGTTTTTT. This codes for CASSYTGTTNEKLFF.

The chain employs TRBV5-1 and TRBJ2-5; 10 nucleotides align to TRBD1. This CDR3 is 15 amino acids long. Germline-derived CDR1 and CDR2 are SGHRS and YFSETQ. The ends lost 0 bases at V and 4 bases at J; junction bases unmatched: 3. As DNA, the CDR3 is TGCGCCAGCAGCTTGGGACAGGGGGCTTCAGAGACCCAGTACTTC. Encoded protein: CASSLGQGASETQYF.

CDR3: CASSIGGGKQFF. CDR3 DNA: TGTGCCAGTAGTATAGGTGGGGGGAAGCAGTTCTTC. The chain joins TRBV19 to TRBJ2-1, with D tentatively TRBD2 (6 bases). The CDR3 loop spans 12 amino acids. Trimming pared 1 base from V and 11 bases from J, leaving 9 bases between. The V gene's germline CDR1 is LNHDA and CDR2 SQIVND (reference sequence).

The chain carries TRBV4-2 and TRBJ1-2; D unclear. V lost 1 base, J lost 8 bases, and 14 bases lay in between. This CDR3 spans 14 amino acids. From germline, CDR1 is LGHNA and CDR2 YNFKEQ. As DNA, the CDR3 is TGTGCCAGCAGCCAAGCCATGGAGCCCGGGGGCTACACCTTC. Its protein product is CASSQAMEPGGYTF.

CDR3 sequence reads: CAWGQGIGQPQHF. The CDR3 DNA follows: TGTGCCTGGGGACAGGGAATCGGTCAGCCCCAGCATTTT. This chain joins TRBV30 and TRBJ1-5; 8 bases are shared with TRBD1. The trim removed 5 bases at V and 6 bases at J, leaving 6 bases unmatched. The length of the CDR3 is 13 residues. Germline CDR1 reads GTSNPN; CDR2 reads SVGIG (reference sequence).

This clone was counted a single time. CDR3 protein: CASSDRDRANRGYTF. The CDR3 DNA follows: TGTGCCAGTAGCGACCGGGACAGGGCTAACCGTGGCTACACCTTC. The J gene is TRBJ1-2, the V gene TRBV19, with TRBD1 matching 9 bases. The J segment lost 7 bases and the V segment lost 6 bases, leaving 12 bases of the junction unmatched. Germline loops: CDR1 LNHDA, CDR2 SQIVND (reference sequence). The CDR3 loop spans 15 amino acids.